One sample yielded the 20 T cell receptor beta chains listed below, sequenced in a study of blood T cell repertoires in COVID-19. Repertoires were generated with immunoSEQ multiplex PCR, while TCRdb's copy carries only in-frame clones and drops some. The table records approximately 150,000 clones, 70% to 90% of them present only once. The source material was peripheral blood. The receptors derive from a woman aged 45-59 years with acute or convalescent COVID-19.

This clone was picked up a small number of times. The CDR3 loop is CASGTTGIVSGNTIYF. CDR3 coding DNA: TGTGCCAGCGGCACGACAGGAATCGTTTCTGGAAACACCATATATTTT. The chain carries TRBV7-6 and TRBJ1-3; D may be TRBD1 (6 bases). CDR3 size: 16 residues. Trimming stripped 8 bases from V and 1 base from J, with 18 bases between. CDR1 is SGHVS and CDR2 is FNYEAQ in the germline V gene.

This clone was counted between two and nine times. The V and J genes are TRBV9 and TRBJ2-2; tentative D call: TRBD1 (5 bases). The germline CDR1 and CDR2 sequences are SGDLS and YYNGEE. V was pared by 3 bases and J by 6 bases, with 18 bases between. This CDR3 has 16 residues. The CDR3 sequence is CASSAPGRGRSGELFF. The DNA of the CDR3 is TGTGCCAGCAGCGCCCCCGGAAGGGGAAGGTCCGGGGAGCTGTTTTTT.

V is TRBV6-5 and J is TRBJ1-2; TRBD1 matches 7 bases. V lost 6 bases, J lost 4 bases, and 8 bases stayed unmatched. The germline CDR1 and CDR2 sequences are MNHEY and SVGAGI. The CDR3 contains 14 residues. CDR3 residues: CASSGDRKFYGYTF. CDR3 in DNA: TGTGCCAGCAGCGGGGACAGAAAATTCTATGGCTACACCTTC.

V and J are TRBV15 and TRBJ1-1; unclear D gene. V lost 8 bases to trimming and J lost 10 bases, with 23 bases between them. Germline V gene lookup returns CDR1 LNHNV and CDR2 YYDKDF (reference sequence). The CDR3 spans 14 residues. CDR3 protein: CATGPEHTDRGAFF. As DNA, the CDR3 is TGTGCCACCGGGCCCGAGCACACCGACCGGGGAGCTTTCTTT.

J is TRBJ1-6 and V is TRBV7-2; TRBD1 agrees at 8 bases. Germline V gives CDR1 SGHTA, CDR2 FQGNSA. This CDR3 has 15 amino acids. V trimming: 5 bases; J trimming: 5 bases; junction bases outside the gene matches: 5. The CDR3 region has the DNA TGTGCCAGCAGCCCAGACAGGGGCAATAATTCACCCCTCCACTTT. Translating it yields CASSPDRGNNSPLHF.

The CDR3 region is CASSEGQGASYTF. CDR3 DNA sequence: TGTGCCAGCAGTGAAGGTCAGGGGGCTTCGTACACCTTC. V gene TRBV6-1 combines with J gene TRBJ1-2, with TRBD1 matching 8 bases. Germline values: CDR1 MNHNS, CDR2 SASEGT. V dropped 1 base and J dropped 11; count of bases not matched to a gene: 6. The CDR3 extends over 13 amino acids.

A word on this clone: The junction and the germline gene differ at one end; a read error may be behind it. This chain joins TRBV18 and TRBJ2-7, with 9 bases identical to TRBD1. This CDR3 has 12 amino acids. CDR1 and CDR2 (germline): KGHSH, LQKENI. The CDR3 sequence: CASSPQDRGWHF. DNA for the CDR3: TGTGCCAGCTCACCACAGGACAGGGGCTGGCACTTC. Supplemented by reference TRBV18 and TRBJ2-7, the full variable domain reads NAGVMQNPRHLVRRRGQEARLRCSPMKGHSHVYWYRQLPEEGLKFMVYLQKENIIDESGMPKERFSAEFPKEGPSILRIQQVVRGDSAAYFCASSPQDRGWHFGPGTRLTVT.

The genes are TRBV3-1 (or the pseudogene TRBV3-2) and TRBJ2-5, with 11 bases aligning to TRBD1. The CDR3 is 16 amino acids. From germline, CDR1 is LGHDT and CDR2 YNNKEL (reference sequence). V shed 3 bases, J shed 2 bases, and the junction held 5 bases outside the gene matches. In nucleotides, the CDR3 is TGTGCCAGCAGCCACTCCCGGGACAGGGGGCAAGAGACCCAGTACTTC. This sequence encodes CASSHSRDRGQETQYF.

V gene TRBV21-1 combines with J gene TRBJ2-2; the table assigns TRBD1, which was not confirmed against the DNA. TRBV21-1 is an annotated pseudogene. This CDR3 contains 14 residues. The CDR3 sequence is CASSSWPNTGELFF. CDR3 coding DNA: TGTGCCAGCAGCAGTTGGCCGAACACCGGGGAGCTGTTTTTT.

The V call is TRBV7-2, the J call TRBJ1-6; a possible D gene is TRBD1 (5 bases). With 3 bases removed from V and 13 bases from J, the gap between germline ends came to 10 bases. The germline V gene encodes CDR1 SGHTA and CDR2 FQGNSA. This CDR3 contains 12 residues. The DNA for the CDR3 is TGTGCCAGCAGCTTGGGTGGGGGGCCCCTCCACTTT. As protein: CASSLGGGPLHF.

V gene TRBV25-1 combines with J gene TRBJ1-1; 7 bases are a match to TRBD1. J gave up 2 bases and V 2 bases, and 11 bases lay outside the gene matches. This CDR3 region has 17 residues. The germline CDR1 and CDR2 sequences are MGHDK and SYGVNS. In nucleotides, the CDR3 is TGTGCCAGCAGTGAAACCGTCGGGACAGACGAAAACACTGAAGCTTTCTTT. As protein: CASSETVGTDENTEAFF.

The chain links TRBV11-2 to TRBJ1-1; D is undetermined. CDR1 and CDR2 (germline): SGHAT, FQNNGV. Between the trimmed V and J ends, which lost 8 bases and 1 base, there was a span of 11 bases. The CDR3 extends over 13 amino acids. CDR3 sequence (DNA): TGTGCCAGCGGCCGCCGGGGGAACACTGAAGCTTTCTTT. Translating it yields CASGRRGNTEAFF.

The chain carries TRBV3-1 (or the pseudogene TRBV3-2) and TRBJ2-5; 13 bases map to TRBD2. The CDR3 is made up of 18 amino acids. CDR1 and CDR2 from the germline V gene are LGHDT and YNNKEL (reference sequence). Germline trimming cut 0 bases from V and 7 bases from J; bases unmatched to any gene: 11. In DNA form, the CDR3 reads TGTGCCAGCAGCCAAGAATGGACTAGCGGGGGCCCGGGGGGGACCCAGTACTTC. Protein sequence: CASSQEWTSGGPGGTQYF.

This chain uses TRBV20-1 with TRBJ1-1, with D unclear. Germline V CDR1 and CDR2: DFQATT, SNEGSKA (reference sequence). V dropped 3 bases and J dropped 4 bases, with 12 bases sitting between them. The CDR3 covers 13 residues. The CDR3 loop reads CSASIGVGTEAFF. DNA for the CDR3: TGCAGTGCTAGTATCGGGGTGGGCACTGAAGCTTTCTTT.

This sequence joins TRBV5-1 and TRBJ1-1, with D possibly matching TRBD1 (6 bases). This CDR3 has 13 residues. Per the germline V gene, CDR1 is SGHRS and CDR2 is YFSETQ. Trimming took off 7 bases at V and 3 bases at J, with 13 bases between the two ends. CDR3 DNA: TGCGCCAGCGTGGGACAAGTCGACACTGAAGCTTTCTTT. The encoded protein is CASVGQVDTEAFF.

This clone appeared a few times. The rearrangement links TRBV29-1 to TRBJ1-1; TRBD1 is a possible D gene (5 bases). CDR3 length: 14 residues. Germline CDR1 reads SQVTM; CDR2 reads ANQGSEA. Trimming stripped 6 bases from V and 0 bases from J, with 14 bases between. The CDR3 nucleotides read TGCAGCGTGGAGGGCCTAGGGGTGAACACTGAAGCTTTCTTT. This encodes CSVEGLGVNTEAFF.

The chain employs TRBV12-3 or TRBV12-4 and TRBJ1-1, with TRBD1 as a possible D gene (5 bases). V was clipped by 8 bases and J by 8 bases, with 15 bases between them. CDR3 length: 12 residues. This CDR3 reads CASSRPGMEAFF. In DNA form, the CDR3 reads TGTGCCAGCTCCCGTCCAGGGATGGAAGCTTTCTTT.

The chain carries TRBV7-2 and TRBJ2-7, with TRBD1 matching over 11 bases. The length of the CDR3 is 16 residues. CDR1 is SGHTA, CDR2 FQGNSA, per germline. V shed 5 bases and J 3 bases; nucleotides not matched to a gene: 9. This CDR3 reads CASSPRGTGGSYEQYF. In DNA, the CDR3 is TGTGCCAGCAGCCCTCGAGGGACAGGGGGAAGCTACGAGCAGTACTTC.

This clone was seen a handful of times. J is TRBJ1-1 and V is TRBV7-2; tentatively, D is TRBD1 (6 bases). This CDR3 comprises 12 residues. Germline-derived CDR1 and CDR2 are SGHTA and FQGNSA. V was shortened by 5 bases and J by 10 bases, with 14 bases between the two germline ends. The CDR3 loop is CASSPRTVTAFF. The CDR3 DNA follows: TGTGCCAGCAGCCCACGGACAGTTACAGCTTTCTTT.

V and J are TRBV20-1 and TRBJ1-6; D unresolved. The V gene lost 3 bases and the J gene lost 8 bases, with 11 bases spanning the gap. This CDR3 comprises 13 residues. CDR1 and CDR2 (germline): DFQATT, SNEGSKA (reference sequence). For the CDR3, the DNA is TGCAGTGCTAGTAAAGACGGGGATTCACCCCTCCACTTT. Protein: CSASKDGDSPLHF.